This T cell receptor (beta chain) emerged from a study of beta chain features in type 1 diabetes. By way of CD45RO/CCR7/CD25/CD127/CD95/CD27, the CD4+ regulatory, stem cell-like memory, central memory and naive cells were sorted. A note on this clone: Antigen specificity is unknown.

Points from the study as a whole: HLA influence on TCRB rearrangement stayed unresolved here.

The CDR3 is 14 residues long. Germline CDR1 reads SGHTA; CDR2 reads FQGNSA. The V end was cut by 5 bases, the J end by 3 bases, with 11 bases between. Expressed TCRB transcripts were sequenced because the isolated RNA had all been reverse transcribed beforehand. Naive, central memory and regulatory T cell samples produced a mean of about 3.5 million reads. Measured with immunoSEQ multiplex PCR; TCRdb has only the in-frame clones, and not every one. The data hold over 150,000 clones, with about 13% observed a single time. This sequence was found in a woman between 18 and 29 years old in good health. The sequenced material came from central memory CD4+ T cells from blood. The chain combines TRBV7-2 with TRBJ1-3; perhaps TRBD1 as D (6 bases). This CDR3 is CASSAQGFGNTIYF. CDR3 coding DNA: TGTGCCAGCAGCGCCCAGGGGTTTGGAAACACCATATATTTT.